This T cell receptor (beta chain) was observed in a study of T cells after yellow fever vaccination. General study results and limits: The study found a weaker secondary response that peaked faster, day 5 versus 15.

TCRdb recomputed calls from the 5' RACE reads with MiXCR, one row per CDR3 protein. Of about 320,000 distinct CDR3 sequences in the sample, about 10% are singletons; the top ten hold under 4%. With respect to this clonotype: The antigen is unknown.

The sequence was obtained from a man younger than 35 who received the YFV17D yellow fever vaccine. The input for sequencing was CD4+ T cells sorted from PBMCs, taken 45 days after the yellow fever booster vaccination.

CDR3 DNA: TGTGCCAGTAGTATTAGGGGGACAGGGCAGGGCAATGAGCAGTTCTTC. Its translation: CASSIRGTGQGNEQFF. J is TRBJ2-1 and V is TRBV19; 9 bases match TRBD1. Germline V gene sequence: CDR1 LNHDA, CDR2 SQIVND (reference sequence). The CDR3 is made up of 16 amino acids. V shed 3 bases and J 6 bases; nucleotides not matched to a gene: 9.